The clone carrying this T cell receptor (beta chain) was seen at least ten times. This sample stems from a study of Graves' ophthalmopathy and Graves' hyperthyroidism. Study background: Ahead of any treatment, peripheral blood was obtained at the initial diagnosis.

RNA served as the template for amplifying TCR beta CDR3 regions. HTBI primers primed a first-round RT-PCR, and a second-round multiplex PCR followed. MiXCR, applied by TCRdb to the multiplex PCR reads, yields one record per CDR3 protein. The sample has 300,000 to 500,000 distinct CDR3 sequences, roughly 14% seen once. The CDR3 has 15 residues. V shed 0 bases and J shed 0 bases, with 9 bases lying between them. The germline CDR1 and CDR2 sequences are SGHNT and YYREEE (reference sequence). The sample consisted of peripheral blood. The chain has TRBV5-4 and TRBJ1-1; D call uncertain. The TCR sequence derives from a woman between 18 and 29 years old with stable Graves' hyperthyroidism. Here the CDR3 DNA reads TGTGCCAGCAGCTTGGTATACGGGTTGAACACTGAAGCTTTCTTT. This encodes CASSLVYGLNTEAFF.